Below, 9 T cell receptor beta chains from the same sample are listed, as sequenced in a study of blood T cell repertoires in COVID-19. The method was immunoSEQ multiplex PCR; TCRdb's version includes in-frame clones alone and lacks a portion of them. The table shows approximately 180,000 clones, with approximately 90% occurring only once. Sequenced input: peripheral blood. All receptors derive from a woman between 70 and 85 years old with COVID-19, enrolled during active disease.

The chain recombines TRBV3-1 (or the pseudogene TRBV3-2) with TRBJ2-7; D possibly corresponds to TRBD2 (6 bases). Trimming left V 1 base short and J 4 bases short, with 11 bases between. Germline-derived CDR1 and CDR2 are LGHDT and YNNKEL (reference sequence). This CDR3 comprises 14 residues. CDR3 sequence reads: CASSQGPGVYEQYF. The CDR3 DNA reads TGTGCCAGCAGCCAAGGACCGGGAGTATACGAGCAGTACTTC.

This sequence joins TRBV30 and TRBJ1-2; D gene ambiguous. CDR3 length: 15 residues. V lost 2 bases, J lost 3 bases, and 16 bases lay in between. Germline assignment: CDR1 GTSNPN and CDR2 SVGIG (reference sequence). This chain's CDR3 is CAWSRGLGGDYGYTF. CDR3 in DNA: TGTGCCTGGAGTCGAGGGCTGGGAGGTGACTATGGCTACACCTTC.

The chain recombines TRBV25-1 with TRBJ2-1, with D possibly TRBD1 on 6 matching bases. Trimming removed 6 bases from V and 7 bases from J, with 13 bases in between. This CDR3 region has 13 residues. CDR1 MGHDK and CDR2 SYGVNS come from the germline V gene. The CDR3 DNA is TGTGCCAGCAGAAACAGACAGGAAAATGAGCAGTTCTTC. Amino acids: CASRNRQENEQFF. The variable domain in full, with the rest retrieved from reference TRBV25-1 and TRBJ2-1, is EADIYQTPRYLVIGTGKKITLECSQTMGHDKMYWYQQDPGMELHLIHYSYGVNSTEKGDLSSESTVSRIRTEHFPLTLESARPSHTSQYLCASRNRQENEQFFGPGTRLTVL.

V usage is TRBV2 and J usage is TRBJ1-2, with D perhaps matching TRBD1 (5 bases). CDR1 SNHLY and CDR2 FYNNEI come from the germline V gene. There are 15 residues in the CDR3. The V end was cut by 7 bases, the J end by 2 bases, with 17 bases between. The CDR3 DNA follows: TGTGCCAGCACCCCCGGGTCAAACAGGAACTATGGCTACACCTTC. It codes for CASTPGSNRNYGYTF.

The chain is built from TRBV2 and TRBJ1-2; no clear D. The CDR3 is 13 amino acids. V was pared by 1 base and J by 8 bases, with 11 bases between. Germline lookup yields CDR1 SNHLY and CDR2 FYNNEI. This CDR3 is CASSEGTGRGYTF. DNA for the CDR3: TGTGCCAGCAGTGAAGGGACGGGGAGGGGCTACACCTTC.

Only one count was recorded for this clone. The chain uses TRBV19 and TRBJ2-5; 9 bases line up with TRBD1. The ends lost 6 bases at V and 5 bases at J; junction bases unmatched: 7. Germline V gene lookup returns CDR1 LNHDA and CDR2 SQIVND (reference sequence). This CDR3 comprises 14 residues. The CDR3 loop is CASRMDRGTETQYF. DNA of the CDR3: TGTGCCAGTAGGATGGACAGGGGTACGGAGACCCAGTACTTC.

The chain employs TRBV11-3 and TRBJ1-6; D uncertain. Trimming removed 5 bases from V and 6 bases from J, with 8 bases in between. The CDR3 covers 13 residues. Per germline, CDR1 SGHNT and CDR2 YENEEA. The CDR3 spells CASSTVFNSPLHF. As DNA, the CDR3 is TGTGCCAGCAGCACGGTGTTTAATTCACCCCTCCACTTT.

The genes are TRBV10-3 and TRBJ2-7; a possible D gene is TRBD1 (6 bases). This CDR3 has 13 residues. V gave up 6 bases and J gave up 3 bases, with 12 bases separating them. Germline loops: CDR1 ENHRY, CDR2 SYGVKD. The CDR3 DNA is TGTGCCATCAGGGCCGTAGGGGGCTACGAGCAGTACTTC. Its protein product is CAIRAVGGYEQYF.

The rearrangement uses TRBV5-1 and TRBJ2-7; 11 bases map to TRBD2. V lost 4 bases and J lost 6; bases outside the gene matches: 9. CDR1 SGHRS and CDR2 YFSETQ come from the germline V gene. CDR3 size: 15 residues. CDR3 nucleotide sequence: TGCGCCAGCAGCGGGCTACTAGCGGGAGCAGCCGAGCAGTACTTC. Translation: CASSGLLAGAAEQYF.